The present T cell receptor (beta chain) was sequenced within a study of lymphopenia after photon versus proton radiotherapy. A remark on this clone: Its antigen remains unidentified.

General study findings and limits: After the lymphocyte nadir, photon-treated repertoires showed oligoclonal expansion, especially of CD8+ Temra cells. Only patients who died were analyzed for survival; proton advantage is unproven. Under photons, naive T cells and diversity fell while effector/memory populations rose.

TCRdb keeps only in-frame clones here, not all; method: immunoSEQ multiplex PCR. The table records tens of thousands of clones, just over 90% of them present only once. CDR3 length: 16 residues. The V gene lost 0 bases and the J gene lost 0 bases, with 10 bases spanning the gap. CDR1 SGHDT and CDR2 YYEEEE come from the germline V gene. This clonotype was obtained from a woman in her 70s with pancreatic cancer. The sequencing here drew on peripheral blood, taken from a patient treated with photon-based radiotherapy. The genes are TRBV5-6 and TRBJ2-1; D not resolved. CDR3: CASSLDVQSSYNEQFF. In DNA, the CDR3 is TGTGCCAGCAGCTTGGATGTCCAGAGCTCCTACAATGAGCAGTTCTTC.